This TCR beta chain was recorded in a study of CD8+CD57+ T cells in acquired aplastic anemia. Study details: The mean DNA yield obtained from sorted CD4+ and CD8+ cells came to 3.2 ug.

V was trimmed by 0 bases and J by 0 bases, leaving 15 bases between them. This CDR3 contains 17 residues. The germline CDR1 and CDR2 sequences are SNHLY and FYNNEI. Whoever was chosen for sequencing had shown CD8+CD57+ cell expansion by flow cytometry. Genomic DNA, the template, was used for profiling of the TCR beta VDJ and CDR3. TCRdb reprocessed the reads via MiXCR and lists one record per CDR3 protein. This table has 180,000 or so distinct CDR3 sequences, about 45% appearing once. This clonotype has a count of ten or more. The chain uses TRBV2 and TRBJ2-7, with D tentatively TRBD2 (7 bases). The sequence was obtained from a human donor with aplastic anemia. What was sequenced was sorted CD4+, CD8+, or CD8+CD57+ T cells (not recorded which) from PBMCs. The CDR3 here is CASSEAGRGRSSYEQYF. The CDR3 coding sequence is TGTGCCAGCAGTGAAGCGGGGCGGGGGCGTTCCTCCTACGAGCAGTACTTC.